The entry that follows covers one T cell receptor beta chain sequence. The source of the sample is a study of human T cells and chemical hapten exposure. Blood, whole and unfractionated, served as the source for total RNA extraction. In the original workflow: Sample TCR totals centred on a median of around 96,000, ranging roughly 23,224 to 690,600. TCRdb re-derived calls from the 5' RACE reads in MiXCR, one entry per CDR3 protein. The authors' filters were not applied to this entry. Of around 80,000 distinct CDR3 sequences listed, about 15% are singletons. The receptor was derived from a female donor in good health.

The CDR3 protein is CASSLSKAQDRQYF. The CDR3, as DNA: TGTGCCAGCAGTTTAAGTAAAGCCCAGGACAGGCAGTATTTT. This chain connects TRBV28 to TRBJ2-3, with a possible D match to TRBD1 (6 bases). There are 14 residues in the CDR3. V lost 2 bases, J lost 11 bases, and 17 bases lay in between. Germline V gene sequence: CDR1 MDHEN, CDR2 SYDVKM.